This passage covers 24 T cell receptor beta chains from one sample sequenced in a study of T cell responses to AZD1222 COVID-19 vaccine (dated by TCRdb to 2020 to 2022). This specimen's time point label, per the study, means: baseline before first vaccination. The library was built by means of the immunoSEQ multiplex PCR assay. Drawn from immuneACCESS, this table holds only the in-frame rearrangements with V and J called that TCRdb kept. Clones are partly lost; checked studies trace under half to an unresolved V gene and leave the rest unexplained. This sample is represented by some 120,000 clones; about 89% of them were singletons. The leading ten clones occupy 1.5% to 1.9% of the sample. The sequences come from peripheral blood, collected on day 0 of AZD1222 vaccination. These receptors came from an adult in good health.

The chain carries TRBV6-5 and TRBJ2-1; D remains unclear. Germline-derived CDR1 and CDR2 are MNHEY and SVGAGI. This CDR3 has 12 residues. The V end lost 2 bases, the J end lost 9 bases, and 8 bases lay between the germline ends. The CDR3 region has the DNA TGTGCCAGCAGTTACGTTACGGGTGAGCAGTTCTTC. This sequence encodes CASSYVTGEQFF.

The chain recombines TRBV28 with TRBJ2-7; 8 nucleotides match TRBD2. CDR1 MDHEN and CDR2 SYDVKM come from the germline V gene. V was pared by 8 bases and J by 4 bases, with 10 bases of the junction left unmatched. The CDR3 runs 14 residues. CDR3 protein: CASGGSAGAYEQYF. The CDR3 bases are TGTGCCAGCGGGGGGTCAGCGGGAGCTTACGAGCAGTACTTC.

The CDR3: CASSRSRQLNTEAFF. CDR3 coding DNA: TGTGCCAGCAGCAGGAGTCGACAGCTGAACACTGAAGCTTTCTTT. V gene TRBV7-9 combines with J gene TRBJ1-1; a weak D match, TRBD1 (5 bases). Germline V CDR1 and CDR2: SEHNR, FQNEAQ (reference sequence). The V gene lost 5 bases and the J gene lost 0 bases, with 13 bases spanning the gap. The CDR3 has 15 residues.

The chain carries TRBV18 and TRBJ2-7; TRBD2 matches at 10 bases. Germline loops: CDR1 KGHSH, CDR2 LQKENI. V lost 1 base and J lost 4; bases outside the gene matches: 7. The CDR3 contains 16 residues. For the CDR3, the DNA is TGTGCCAGCTCACCACTGGGAGGGACTAGCGTATACGAGCAGTACTTC. Translation: CASSPLGGTSVYEQYF.

CDR3 region: CASSEGGRSVTGELFF. CDR3 DNA sequence: TGTGCCAGCAGTGAAGGGGGACGGAGCGTGACCGGGGAGCTGTTTTTT. V gene TRBV6-1 combines with J gene TRBJ2-2; D may match TRBD1 or TRBD2 (5 bases each). Trimming pared 1 base from V and 5 bases from J, leaving 14 bases between. The CDR3 is 16 residues long. Germline CDR1 is MNHNS and CDR2 is SASEGT.

This chain connects TRBV9 to TRBJ2-3; D is undetermined. Between the trimmed V and J ends, which lost 0 bases and 0 bases, there was a span of 8 bases. Germline V lookup: CDR1 SGDLS, CDR2 YYNGEE. This CDR3 has 15 amino acids. The CDR3 sequence is CASSVGITSTDTQYF. The CDR3 bases are TGTGCCAGCAGCGTAGGTATTACTAGCACAGATACGCAGTATTTT.

The rearrangement links TRBV9 to TRBJ1-6; no clear D. The germline V gene has CDR1 SGDLS and CDR2 YYNGEE. The CDR3 length is 12 residues. V was trimmed by 3 bases and J by 10 bases, leaving 8 bases between them. CDR3: CASSGPGSPLHF. The CDR3, as DNA: TGTGCCAGCAGCGGACCGGGGTCACCCCTCCACTTT.

DNA for the CDR3: TGTGCCAGCAGCTTACAGGGTTCTGGAAACACCATATATTTT. Its protein is CASSLQGSGNTIYF. This chain links TRBV7-9 with TRBJ1-3; tentatively, D is TRBD1 (5 bases). Germline CDR1 SEHNR, CDR2 FQNEAQ (reference sequence). With 2 bases removed from V and 1 base from J, the gap between germline ends came to 6 bases. CDR3 size: 14 residues.

J is TRBJ2-7 and V is TRBV2, with 7 bases aligning to TRBD1. Trimming cost V 6 bases and J 7 bases; bases outside gene matches: 6. This CDR3 region has 12 residues. Germline assignment: CDR1 SNHLY and CDR2 FYNNEI. CDR3 region: CASRRQGGEQYF. The DNA of the CDR3 is TGTGCCAGCAGGAGACAGGGCGGGGAGCAGTACTTC.

This chain uses TRBV24-1 with TRBJ1-4, with D uncertain. Trimming took 0 bases from V and 8 from J, leaving 3 bases between them. Germline CDR1 KGHDR, CDR2 SFDVKD. This CDR3 contains 12 residues. CDR3 nucleotide sequence: TGTGCCACCAGTGATTTGGAAGAAAAACTGTTTTTT. This sequence encodes CATSDLEEKLFF.

This clone appeared a few times. The chain uses TRBV11-3 and TRBJ2-2; D gene ambiguous. This CDR3 comprises 17 residues. CDR1 SGHNT and CDR2 YENEEA come from the germline V gene. With 5 bases removed from V and 0 bases from J, the gap between germline ends came to 16 bases. CDR3 DNA: TGTGCCAGCAGCATGGGTTCTTGGACCCCGAACACCGGGGAGCTGTTTTTT. This sequence encodes CASSMGSWTPNTGELFF.

This chain connects TRBV6-5 to TRBJ1-1; tentative D call: TRBD1 (5 bases). The CDR3 is 14 residues long. In germline, CDR1 is MNHEY, CDR2 SVGAGI. V lost 5 bases and J 1 base, leaving 11 bases between the germline ends. The CDR3 nucleotides read TGTGCCAGCAGTACGGACACGTGGAACACTGAAGCTTTCTTT. This encodes CASSTDTWNTEAFF.

The gene calls are TRBV11-3 and TRBJ1-1; D perhaps matches TRBD1 (5 bases). There are 12 residues in the CDR3. Germline CDR1 is SGHNT and CDR2 is YENEEA. Trimming took 5 bases from V and 3 from J, leaving 7 bases between them. In nucleotides, the CDR3 is TGTGCCAGCAGCCAAGGGGACACTGAAGCTTTCTTT. It yields the protein CASSQGDTEAFF.

V gene TRBV10-3 combines with J gene TRBJ1-1; 7 bases are shared with TRBD1. The CDR3 runs 15 residues. Germline V gene data show CDR1 as ENHRY and CDR2 as SYGVKD. Germline trimming cut 2 bases from V and 2 bases from J; bases unmatched to any gene: 5. CDR3 residues: CAISETYRGNTEAFF. CDR3 coding DNA: TGTGCCATCAGTGAGACCTACAGGGGTAACACTGAAGCTTTCTTT.

CDR3 in amino acids: CASSLNQGYNEQFF. For the CDR3, the DNA is TGTGCCAGCAGCTTAAACCAGGGATACAATGAGCAGTTCTTC. The chain joins TRBV7-3 to TRBJ2-1; TRBD1 is a possible D gene (5 bases). Germline-derived CDR1 and CDR2 are SGHTA and FQGTGA. Trimming took 1 base from V and 4 from J, leaving 8 bases between them. The CDR3 spans 14 residues.

J is TRBJ1-2 and V is TRBV7-2; 7 nucleotides align to TRBD1. Germline loops: CDR1 SGHTA, CDR2 FQGNSA. This CDR3 region has 15 residues. V shed 4 bases, J shed 2 bases, and the junction held 7 bases outside the gene matches. The DNA for the CDR3 is TGTGCCAGCAGCTCTCAGGGGGGGTTCAACTATGGCTACACCTTC. This codes for CASSSQGGFNYGYTF.

This clone has a handful of counts. This chain connects TRBV6-6 to TRBJ1-2, with D possibly being TRBD1 (6 bases). V was cut by 6 bases and J by 0 bases, with 11 bases left in between. Per the germline V gene, CDR1 is MNHNY and CDR2 is SVGAGI (reference sequence). There are 14 residues in the CDR3. The CDR3 DNA reads as TGTGCCAGCAGCCCCGGACAGTCTAACTATGGCTACACCTTC. Protein: CASSPGQSNYGYTF.

The chain is built from TRBV7-9 and TRBJ1-4; D is unresolved. The germline CDR1 and CDR2 sequences are SEHNR and FQNEAQ (reference sequence). The CDR3 has 12 amino acids. Trimming took 2 bases from V and 2 from J, leaving 0 bases between them. CDR3 residues: CASSLTNEKLFF. The CDR3 DNA sequence: TGTGCCAGCAGCTTAACTAATGAAAAACTGTTTTTT.

In DNA, the CDR3 is TGTGCCACCAGCAGAGACAGGAACAATCAGCCCCAGCATTTT. Residues: CATSRDRNNQPQHF. V and J are TRBV15 and TRBJ1-5; D is undetermined. In germline, CDR1 is LNHNV, CDR2 YYDKDF (reference sequence). The CDR3 totals 14 residues. The V and J ends lost 0 bases and 3 bases respectively, with 6 bases between them.

This clone was recorded a few times. The rearrangement links TRBV5-4 to TRBJ2-4, with D perhaps being TRBD1 or TRBD2 (6 bases each). Germline V CDR1 and CDR2: SGHNT, YYREEE (reference sequence). The V end was cut by 9 bases, the J end by 1 base, with 17 bases between. This CDR3 spans 15 amino acids. The CDR3 spells CAIGLLGGAKNIQYF. The CDR3 DNA sequence: TGTGCCATCGGGTTACTAGGGGGGGCCAAAAACATTCAGTACTTC.

As DNA, the CDR3 is TGTGCCAGCAGCCGAGGGCGGCTAGCGGGAGGGAGGAGGGAGACCCAGTACTTC. Its translation: CASSRGRLAGGRRETQYF. The J gene is TRBJ2-5, the V gene TRBV9; the match to TRBD2 covers 12 bases. The CDR3 extends over 18 amino acids. The J segment lost 5 bases and the V segment lost 4 bases, leaving 15 bases of the junction unmatched. Per germline, CDR1 SGDLS and CDR2 YYNGEE.

The chain recombines TRBV9 with TRBJ2-1; D remains ambiguous. The germline V and J ends were trimmed by 4 bases and 7 bases, with 18 bases remaining between them. Germline V CDR1 and CDR2: SGDLS, YYNGEE. This CDR3 region has 15 residues. CDR3 sequence (DNA): TGTGCCAGCAGCCCGCGCCCAACCCCGGTGAATGAGCAGTTCTTC. Translating it yields CASSPRPTPVNEQFF.

The genes are TRBV27 and TRBJ2-7, with a tentative D call TRBD1 (5 bases). Trimming left V 1 base short and J 5 bases short, with 12 bases between. Germline V gene data show CDR1 as MNHEY and CDR2 as SMNVEV (reference sequence). CDR3 length: 14 amino acids. The CDR3 coding sequence is TGTGCCAGCAGTTTATTGGCCAGGGCTCACGAGCAGTACTTC. It codes for CASSLLARAHEQYF.

The chain recombines TRBV10-1 with TRBJ2-2; the match to TRBD2 covers 7 bases. Trimming removed 2 bases from V and 2 bases from J; junction bases left unmatched: 17. The length of the CDR3 is 20 residues. The germline gives CDR1 WNHNN, CDR2 SYGVQD (reference sequence). CDR3 nucleotides: TGCGCCAGCAGTGAGGCAGGGTCACTCGGGCTAGCGGCCAACACCGGGGAGCTGTTTTTT. It yields the protein CASSEAGSLGLAANTGELFF.